The rows below give T cell receptor beta chains drawn from one sample of a study of T cells in Graves' hyperthyroidism and ophthalmopathy. TCRdb reanalysed the multiplex PCR reads using MiXCR and keeps one entry per CDR3 protein. The sample contains 500,000 or so distinct CDR3 sequences, about 15% of which appear only once. The sample taken for sequencing was blood. These receptors were collected from a woman aged 30 to 39 with Graves' ophthalmopathy. Both conserved end residues are part of each CDR3. A D gene is named only where the DNA matches it firmly. Size tells how often a clone was seen (once, few, many) or the class of an expanded clone, and some rows leave it out.

CDR3: CAWTSGSRDIQYF
size: -
D: TRBD2
V: TRBV30

CDR3: CASSGLGNQPQHF
size: many
D: -
V: TRBV6-1

CDR3: CASSLAAGVSYNEQFF
size: many
D: TRBD2
V: TRBV12-3/TRBV12-4

CDR3: CASSLDGSGSYNEQFF
size: many
D: -
V: TRBV11-3

CDR3: CASSYELAGGQSNEQFF
size: many
D: TRBD2
V: TRBV6-2/TRBV6-3

CDR3: CSAIGEKYEQYF
size: many
D: -
V: TRBV20-1

CDR3: CATSLTGELFF
size: few
D: -
V: TRBV24-1

CDR3: CASSGWGLAGAKETQYF
size: -
D: TRBD2
V: TRBV27

CDR3: CASSLYRQKDEQYF
size: many
D: -
V: TRBV27

CDR3: CSVKGGIMRPQHF
size: many
D: -
V: TRBV20-1

CDR3: CASSHGQKAFF
size: many
D: -
V: TRBV3-1

CDR3: CASSLDPTDPYEQFF
size: once
D: -
V: TRBV13

CDR3: CSVEDAGGPQETQYF
size: many
D: -
V: TRBV29-1